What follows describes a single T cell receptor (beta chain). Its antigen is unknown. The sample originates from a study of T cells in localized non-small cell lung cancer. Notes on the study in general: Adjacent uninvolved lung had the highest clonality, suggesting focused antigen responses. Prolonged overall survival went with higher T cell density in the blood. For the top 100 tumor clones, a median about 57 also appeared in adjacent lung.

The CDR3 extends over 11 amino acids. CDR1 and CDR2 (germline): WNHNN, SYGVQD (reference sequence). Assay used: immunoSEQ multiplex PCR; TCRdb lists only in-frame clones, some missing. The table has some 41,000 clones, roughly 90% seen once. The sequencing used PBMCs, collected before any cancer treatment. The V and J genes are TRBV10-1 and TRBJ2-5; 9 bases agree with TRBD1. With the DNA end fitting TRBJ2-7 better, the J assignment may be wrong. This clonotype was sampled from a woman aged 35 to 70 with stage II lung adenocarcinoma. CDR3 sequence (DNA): TGCGCCAGCGGACAGGGGTACGAGCAGTACTTC. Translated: CASGQGYEQYF.